This T cell receptor beta chain was sequenced during a study of beta chain features in type 1 diabetes. Across the study: The patient and healthy donor groups were comparable for age, gender and cell yields.

Expressed TCRB transcripts were sequenced because the isolated RNA had all been reverse transcribed beforehand. Clones were read by immunoSEQ multiplex PCR, and TCRdb kept only the in-frame ones, dropping some. The data contain some 120,000 clones, around 15% of them seen just once; the ten biggest clones take up around 2.5%. A few counts support this clone. Its target is unknown. Study results and caveats: Moderate yet significant TCRB CDR3 shortening was seen in Type 1 diabetes patients in all four CD4+ subsets. Patients showed naive, central memory and Treg TCRB repertoires that appeared more similar than those of healthy donors. No resolution was reached here on whether HLA type influences TCRB rearrangement.

The CDR3 extends over 15 amino acids. Germline V gives CDR1 LGHNA, CDR2 YSLEER. Unmatched junction bases numbered 5, after V lost 4 bases and J lost 2 bases. The specimen was central memory CD4+ T cells from blood. This receptor was taken from a man aged 18 to 35 with type 1 diabetes. The chain recombines TRBV4-3 with TRBJ1-5; 7 bases map to TRBD1. The CDR3 region has the DNA TGCGCCAGCAGCCGGTATACAGGGGGCAATCAGCCCCAGCATTTT. Translating gives CASSRYTGGNQPQHF.